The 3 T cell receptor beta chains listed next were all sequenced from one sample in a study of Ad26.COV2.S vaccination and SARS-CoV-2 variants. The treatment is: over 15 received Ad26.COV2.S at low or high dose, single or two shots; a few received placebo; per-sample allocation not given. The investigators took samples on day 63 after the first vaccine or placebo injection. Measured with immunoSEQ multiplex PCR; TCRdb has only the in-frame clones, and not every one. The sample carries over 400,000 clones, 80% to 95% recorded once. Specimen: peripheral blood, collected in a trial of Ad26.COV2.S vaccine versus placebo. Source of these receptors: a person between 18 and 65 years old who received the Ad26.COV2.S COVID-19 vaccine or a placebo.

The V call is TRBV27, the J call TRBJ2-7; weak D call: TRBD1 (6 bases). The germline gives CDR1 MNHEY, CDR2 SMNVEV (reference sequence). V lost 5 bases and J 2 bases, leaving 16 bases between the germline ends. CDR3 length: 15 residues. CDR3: CASSPRGTPAYEQYF. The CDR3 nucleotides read TGTGCCAGCAGTCCGCGAGGGACACCGGCCTACGAGCAGTACTTC.

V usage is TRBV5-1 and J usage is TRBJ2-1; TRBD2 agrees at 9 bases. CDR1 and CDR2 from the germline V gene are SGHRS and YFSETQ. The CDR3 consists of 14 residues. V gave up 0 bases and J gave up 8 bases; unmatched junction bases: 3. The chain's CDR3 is CASSLVAGEDEQFF. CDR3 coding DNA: TGCGCCAGCAGCTTGGTAGCGGGAGAGGATGAGCAGTTCTTC.

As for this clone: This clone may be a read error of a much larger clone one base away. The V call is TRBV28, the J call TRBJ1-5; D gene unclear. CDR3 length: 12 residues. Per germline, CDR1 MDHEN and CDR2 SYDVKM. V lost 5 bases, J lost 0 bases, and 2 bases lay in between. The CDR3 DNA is TGTGCCAGCAGTAATAGCAATCAGCCCCAGCATTTT. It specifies CASSNSNQPQHF. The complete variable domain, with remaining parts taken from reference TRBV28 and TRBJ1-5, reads DVKVTQSSRYLVKRTGEKVFLECVQDMDHENMFWYRQDPGLGLRLIYFSYDVKMKEKGDIPEGYSVSREKKERFSLILESASTNQTSMYLCASSNSNQPQHFGDGTRLSIL.